This passage covers 9 T cell receptor beta chains from one sample sequenced in a study of blood T cell repertoires in COVID-19. Generated by immunoSEQ multiplex PCR, the TCRdb table keeps only in-frame clones and is missing some. The data hold fewer than 200,000 clones, with approximately 85% observed a single time. Sequenced material: PBMCs or T cells enriched from blood (not recorded which). The source is a woman between 18 and 29 years old who had recovered from COVID-19.

The table lists this clone with a count of one. The CDR3: CASSDVQGQGWSSYNEQFF. The DNA for the CDR3 is TGTGCCAGCAGTGATGTTCAGGGACAGGGTTGGTCCTCCTACAATGAGCAGTTCTTC. The chain uses TRBV2 and TRBJ2-1, with 9 bases aligning to TRBD1. V shed 3 bases, J shed 0 bases, and the junction held 12 bases outside the gene matches. The germline V gene encodes CDR1 SNHLY and CDR2 FYNNEI. The CDR3 is 19 amino acids.

V usage is TRBV29-1 and J usage is TRBJ1-2, with 7 bases fitting TRBD1. The CDR3 covers 13 residues. Per the germline V gene, CDR1 is SQVTM and CDR2 is ANQGSEA. V shed 4 bases and J 7 bases; nucleotides not matched to a gene: 9. The CDR3, as DNA: TGCAGCGTTGTGGTAGGGGGCGAGAGTGGCTACACCTTC. This codes for CSVVVGGESGYTF.

This chain links TRBV29-1 with TRBJ1-2, with D perhaps matching TRBD1 (5 bases). The ends were cut back, 4 bases at V and 4 bases at J, with 16 bases in the middle. Germline CDR1 and CDR2: SQVTM and ANQGSEA. The length of the CDR3 is 14 residues. In nucleotides, the CDR3 is TGCAGCGTTGTTCTATCTGCAGGGTCCTATGGCTACACCTTC. This sequence encodes CSVVLSAGSYGYTF. The full variable domain, rest sourced from reference TRBV29-1 and TRBJ1-2, is SAVISQKPSRDICQRGTSLTIQCQVDSQVTMMFWYRQQPGQSLTLIATANQGSEATYESGFVIDKFPISRPNLTFSTLTVSNMSPEDSSIYLCSVVLSAGSYGYTFGSGTRLTVV.

V is TRBV14 and J is TRBJ2-3; 7 nucleotides match TRBD1. The CDR3 extends over 15 amino acids. Germline V gene lookup returns CDR1 SGHDN and CDR2 FVKESK. The ends lost 2 bases at V and 4 bases at J; junction bases unmatched: 6. As DNA, the CDR3 is TGTGCCAGCAGCCAACTTAACAGGGGAGCAGATACGCAGTATTTT. This gives the protein CASSQLNRGADTQYF.

The genes are TRBV28 and TRBJ2-1; 7 bases line up with TRBD2. V was pared by 2 bases and J by 3 bases, with 19 bases of the junction left unmatched. The CDR3 is 20 residues long. From germline, CDR1 is MDHEN and CDR2 SYDVKM. In DNA, the CDR3 is TGTGCCAGCAGTTTAATCACCGGGGACTACCCCCACACCGACTACAATGAGCAGTTCTTC. Protein: CASSLITGDYPHTDYNEQFF.

V and J are TRBV20-1 and TRBJ1-1, with D possibly matching TRBD1 (5 bases). Germline lookup yields CDR1 DFQATT and CDR2 SNEGSKA (reference sequence). The length of the CDR3 is 11 residues. Trimming stripped 6 bases from V and 2 bases from J, with 7 bases between. CDR3 loop: CSADINTEAFF. Here the CDR3 DNA reads TGCAGTGCGGACATTAACACTGAAGCTTTCTTT.

The V call is TRBV4-3, the J call TRBJ2-7; TRBD2 agrees at 7 bases. The germline CDR1 and CDR2 sequences are LGHNA and YSLEER. This CDR3 contains 18 residues. Trimming took 0 bases from V and 4 from J; bases not matched to a gene: 15. CDR3 sequence: CASSQDMSERGRVYEQYF. For the CDR3, the DNA is TGCGCCAGCAGCCAAGATATGTCGGAGAGAGGGAGGGTTTACGAGCAGTACTTC.

V and J are TRBV4-1 and TRBJ2-3; TRBD2 aligns across 8 bases. The V segment lost 0 bases and the J segment 3 bases; nucleotides outside the gene matches: 2. This CDR3 is 15 amino acids long. Germline V gives CDR1 MGHRA, CDR2 YSYEKL. In DNA form, the CDR3 reads TGCGCCAGCAGCCAAGACGGCGGGAGGACAGATACGCAGTATTTT. This sequence encodes CASSQDGGRTDTQYF.

With regard to this clone: The junction does not match germline at one end; this may be a read error. The chain has TRBV28 and TRBJ1-1; D not certain. This CDR3 contains 13 residues. From germline, CDR1 is MDHEN and CDR2 SYDVKM. CDR3 DNA: TGTGCCAGCAGTCTACCGCGGGCTACTGACGCTTTCTTT. Translated: CASSLPRATDAFF.